Sequencing of this TCR beta chain was carried out in a study of molecular identifiers for immune sequencing clone quantification (dated by TCRdb to 2017 to 2018). For the study in its entirety: For a replicate experiment, the RNA from either approximately 20,000 or 100,000 naive CD8 T cells was divided into five aliquots, and four of those aliquots went on to sequencing. This methods study used CD8 T cells to benchmark TCR RNA copy counting and molecular-identifier clustering-based TCR repertoire sequencing (MIDCIRS). The full study reports these points: Highly expanded clone sizes could be underestimated because identical TCR molecules may share a barcode. In CMV-specific effector cells, clones with more than 20 RNA copies contained over 99% of molecules, whereas in naive cells such clones contained under 1% of molecules. Spiked-in Jurkat TCR RNA (around 9 copies' worth), which is not part of the donor repertoire, was contained in the naive libraries. When barcode sub-clustering was not used, chimeric consensus sequences inflated TCR diversity, with chimeras reaching as high as 47%. Even against a background of 800,000 to 1,000,000 naive CD8 T cells, spiked-in Jurkat TCR RNA amounting to a single cell's worth was reported to be detectable. Modeling gave roughly 3 recovered TCR RNA copies per cell versus approximately 9 by digital PCR, implying about 30% capture efficiency.

Naive CD8 T cell libraries were made from roughly 20,000 to 1,000,000 sorted cells using 10%, 30% or 50% of purified RNA. Naive CD8 T cells, defined as CD8+CD4-CCR7+CD45RA+, were FACS-sorted into RLT Plus buffer on a BD FACSAria II. Detection sensitivity was tested by spiking Jurkat RNA equal to roughly nine TCR copies' worth into samples containing about 20,000-1,100,000 naive CD8 T cells. Enrichment of CD8 T cells was done with RosetteSep CD8+ T Cell Enrichment Cocktail plus Ficoll-Paque, and ACK red cell lysis came afterward. There are 10 amino acids in the CDR3, from cysteine to phenylalanine inclusive. The read is trimmed to its CDR3 DNA, 30 bases read in frame from base 1. The germline V gene provides CDR1 SQVTM and CDR2 ANQGSEA. V loses 6 bases of germline sequence and J loses 6 bases, and the interval between the two ends is 7 bases. This clonotype occurred many times. The clone's antigen remains unknown. No base qualities exist here, and no much larger clone lies one base off it.

Receptor amplification or capture employed PCR. The sequencer listed for this sample is Illumina HiSeq 4000. Bulk TCR libraries were made following a previously described method, with the TCR primers given in Table S5. The Qiagen AllPrep DNA/RNA kit was used to purify total RNA. Before analysis, reads from multiple sequencing runs of the same library were pooled. Turning to the authors' computational methods: Reads were retained only if their TCR constant sequence matched exactly, and those retained reads were trimmed to 150 nt and grouped according to their 12-nt molecular barcodes. Reads inside each barcode group were sub-clustered using a 15% Levenshtein threshold, and a quality-weighted consensus sequence was constructed for each RNA molecule. Non-functional sequences were excluded, and lower-count sequences lying one edit away from another sequence were also excluded. Based on fitting two negative binomial distributions, any barcode sub-cluster with under 20% of the maximum read count was discarded. TCRdb reworked the public reads: Q25 trimming with fastp, MiXCR clone assembly, productive beta chains retained. All rows with the same CDR3 protein become a single entry with the most common DNA and genes. V and J calls and clone size were set by TCRdb, not the authors. The sample table contains 350,000 or so distinct CDR3 sequences; only one count was recorded for 20% to 25% of them. The ten most abundant clones make up about 0.79% of the sample.

The sequence was obtained from a human donor in good health. Some libraries in this study had Jurkat cell RNA spiked in. The receptor chain draws on TRBV29-1 and TRBJ2-3, with an unclear D gene assignment. Input material: naive CD8+ T cells from blood, with Jurkat cell RNA spiked in. According to the study, the label for this sample's cell subset or site signals: FACS-sorted CD8+CD4-CCR7+CD45RA+ naive T cells. CDR3 reads: CSVWADTQYF. In nucleotides, the sequence is TGCAGCGTCTGGGCGGATACGCAGTATTTT.